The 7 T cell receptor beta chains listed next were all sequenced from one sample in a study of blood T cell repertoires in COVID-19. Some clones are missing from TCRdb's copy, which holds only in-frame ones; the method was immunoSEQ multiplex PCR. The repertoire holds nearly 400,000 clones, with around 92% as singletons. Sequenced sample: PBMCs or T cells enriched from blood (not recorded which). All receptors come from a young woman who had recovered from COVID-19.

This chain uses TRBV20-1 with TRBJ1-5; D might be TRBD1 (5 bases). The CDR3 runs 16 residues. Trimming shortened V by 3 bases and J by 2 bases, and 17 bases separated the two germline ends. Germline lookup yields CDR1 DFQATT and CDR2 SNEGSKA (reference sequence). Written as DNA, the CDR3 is TGCAGTGCTAGTGTTGGGGGGAGCAGCCGCAATCAGCCCCAGCATTTT. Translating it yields CSASVGGSSRNQPQHF.

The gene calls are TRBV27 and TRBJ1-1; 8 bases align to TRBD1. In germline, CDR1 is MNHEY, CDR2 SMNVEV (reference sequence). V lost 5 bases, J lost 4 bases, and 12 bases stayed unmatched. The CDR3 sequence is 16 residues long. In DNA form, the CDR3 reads TGTGCCAGCAGTCCATCCCCAGGGGGCCTTTTCACTGAAGCTTTCTTT. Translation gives CASSPSPGGLFTEAFF.

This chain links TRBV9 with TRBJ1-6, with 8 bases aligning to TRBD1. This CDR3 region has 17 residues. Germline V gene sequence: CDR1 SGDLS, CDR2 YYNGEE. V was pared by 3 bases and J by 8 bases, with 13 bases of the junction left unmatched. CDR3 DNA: TGTGCCAGCAGCGGGGGGACAGGCCTCGGTAGCGATTCACCCCTCCACTTT. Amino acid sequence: CASSGGTGLGSDSPLHF.

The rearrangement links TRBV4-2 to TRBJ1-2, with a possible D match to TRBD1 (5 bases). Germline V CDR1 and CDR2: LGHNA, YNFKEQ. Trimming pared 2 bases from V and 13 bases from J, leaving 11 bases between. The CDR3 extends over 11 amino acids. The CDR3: CASSQNRFFTF. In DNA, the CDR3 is TGTGCCAGCAGCCAAAACAGGTTCTTCACCTTC.

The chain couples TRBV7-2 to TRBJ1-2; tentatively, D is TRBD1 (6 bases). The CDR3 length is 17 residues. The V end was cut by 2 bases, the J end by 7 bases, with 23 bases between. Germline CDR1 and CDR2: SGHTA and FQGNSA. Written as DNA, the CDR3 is TGTGCCAGCAGCTTACCGCTACGACAGGATCTTGAAGTTGGCTACACCTTC. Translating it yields CASSLPLRQDLEVGYTF.

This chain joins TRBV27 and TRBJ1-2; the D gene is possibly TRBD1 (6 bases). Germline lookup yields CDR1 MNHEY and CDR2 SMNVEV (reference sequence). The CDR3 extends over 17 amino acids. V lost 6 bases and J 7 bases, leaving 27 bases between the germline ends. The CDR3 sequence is CASSLGAGPHLRGGYTF. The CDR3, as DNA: TGTGCCAGCAGCCTCGGGGCAGGTCCCCATCTCAGGGGTGGCTACACCTTC.

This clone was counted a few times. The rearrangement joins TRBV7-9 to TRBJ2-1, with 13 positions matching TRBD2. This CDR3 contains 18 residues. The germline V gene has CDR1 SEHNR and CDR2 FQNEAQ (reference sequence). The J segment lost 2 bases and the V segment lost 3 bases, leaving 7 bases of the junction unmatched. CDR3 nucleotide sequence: TGTGCCAGCAGCTTTAAGACTAGCGGGAGGAGCCCCTACAATGAGCAGTTCTTC. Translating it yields CASSFKTSGRSPYNEQFF.